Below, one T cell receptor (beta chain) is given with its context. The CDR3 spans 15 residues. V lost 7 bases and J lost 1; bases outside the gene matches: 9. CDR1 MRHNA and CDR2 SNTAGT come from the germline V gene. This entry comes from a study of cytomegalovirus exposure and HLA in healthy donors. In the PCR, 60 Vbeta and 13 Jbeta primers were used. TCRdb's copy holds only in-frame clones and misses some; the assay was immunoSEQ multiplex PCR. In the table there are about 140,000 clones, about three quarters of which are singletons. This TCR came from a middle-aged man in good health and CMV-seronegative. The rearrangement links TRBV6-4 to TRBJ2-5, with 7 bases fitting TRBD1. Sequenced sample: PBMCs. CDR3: CASNLPGTAQETQYF. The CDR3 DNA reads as TGTGCCAGCAATTTGCCCGGGACAGCCCAAGAGACCCAGTACTTC.